This is a list of T cell receptor beta chains from one sample in a study of sequential checkpoint blockade in melanoma. Generated by immunoSEQ multiplex PCR, the TCRdb table keeps only in-frame clones and is missing some. Seen here are 8,000 to 10,000 clones, 24% observed once, and the top ten hold about a sixth. The specimen comprised tumor tissue (inferred from file names), sampled from a patient given nivolumab and ipilimumab in sequence. Receptors were obtained from a human donor with melanoma. Both conserved end residues are trimmed from each CDR3. D genes are given only for firm matches.

v_call | d_call | cdr3_aa
TRBV18 | TRBD2 | ASSPAGGTTDTQY
TRBV11-3 | . | ASSAEVGGSKNIQY
TRBV25-1 | . | ASKDTGTWLAGELF
TRBV10-2 | TRBD2 | ASSEWGLAENTGELF
TRBV28 | TRBD1 | ASSLGQANYGYT
TRBV7-2 | . | ASSLGSSSEQY
TRBV11-3 | TRBD1 | ASSWGQENTGELF
TRBV4-1 | . | ASSQDIRRTDTQY
TRBV5-1 | . | ASSLGQLVSGNTIY
TRBV30 | . | AWSVQGYNSPLH
TRBV5-1 | . | ASTLGWGSSYNEQF
TRBV9 | . | ASNEPGNTIY
TRBV28 | . | ASSSGWGEAF
TRBV9 | TRBD1 | ASSITGDGTDTQY
TRBV11-3 | TRBD2 | ASSVGLAGARPRNNEQF
TRBV19 | . | ASSRGLGNTIY
TRBV9 | . | ASSELALYNEQF
TRBV11-3 | . | ASSLGGGGWDEQF
TRBV6-8 | TRBD1 | ASSPRQGLSYNSPLH
TRBV25-1 | TRBD1 | ASRNGQGRGETQY
TRBV14 | . | ASSQVGRRGETQY
TRBV12-2 | . | ATKTGGMMNTEAF
TRBV28 | . | ASSPTTASSYEQY
TRBV11-3 | TRBD1 | ASTSPGQGYYGYT
TRBV6-8 | . | ASSYGFYGYT
TRBV6-8 | TRBD2 | ASSNGFSGRIGNEQF
TRBV2 | . | ASSSGDFYEQY
TRBV6-8 | . | ASSYNGGRQPQH
TRBV15 | TRBD1 | ATSRHRTGEPGELF
TRBV6-8 | TRBD2 | ASSEGLAGEYNEQF
TRBV30 | TRBD1 | AWSSTGTGKSPLH
TRBV11-3 | . | ASSLSLVVNGELF
TRBV30 | TRBD2 | AWSTGLAGVGYEQF
TRBV29-1 | . | SVRQTNTGELF
TRBV6-8 | . | ASSEYIGSYEQY
TRBV6-8 | . | ASSQGYNEQF
TRBV10-2 | . | ASSEPDSPDYNEQF
TRBV11-3 | . | ASSLLGERNTEAF
TRBV19 | TRBD1 | ASSISGTGVQLNTEAF
TRBV30 | TRBD1 | AWNRGTEAF
TRBV19 | . | ASSIRWGSSYNEQF
TRBV28 | . | ASSAGRAYQETQY
TRBV6-8 | . | ASSLTLNYNNEQF
TRBV11-3 | . | ASSLDQLWNTEAF
TRBV9 | TRBD1 | ASSDGTDYSNQPQH
TRBV18 | . | ASSPDRRMNTEAF
TRBV28 | . | ASSPIGSSGNTIY
TRBV29-1 | . | SVEGQGGGSYEQY
TRBV11-3 | . | ASSLGDSGANVLT
TRBV11-3 | . | ASSQGGSVGQETQY
TRBV5-1 | TRBD2 | ASSLDRATAPGLAMGEQY
TRBV28 | . | ATQDSIRWGYT
TRBV6-7 | TRBD2 | AISNPSGSYNEQF
TRBV6-1 | . | ASSEGRVWDEQY
TRBV7-5 | . | ASSFATGQTSGEQY
TRBV15 | TRBD1 | ATSRDRDSYNEQF
TRBV30 | . | AAGRDTDTQY